This T cell receptor (beta chain) is drawn from a study of post-analysis software for immune sequencing data. In the study overall: The disease courses covered relapsing-remitting, secondary progressive and progressive-relapsing multiple sclerosis.

Trimming took 0 bases from V and 3 from J; bases not matched to a gene: 2. The germline CDR1 and CDR2 sequences are SGHTA and FQGNSA. The CDR3 is made up of 16 amino acids. cDNA libraries for TCR beta contained unique molecular identifiers. Between roughly 1 and 10 million T cells gave rise to about 450,000 cDNA molecules. TCRdb redid the calling of the PCR reads with MiXCR, one entry per CDR3 protein. The sample has roughly 730,000 distinct CDR3 sequences, roughly 30% seen once. Study-wide findings and caveats: There were several TRBV segments more frequent in patients than controls, and TRBV5-6, TRBV5-1 and TRBV20-1 were among them. For normalized Chao1 diversity, multiple sclerosis patients scored significantly lower than controls did.

About this clonotype: The antigen is not known.

The J gene is TRBJ2-2, the V gene TRBV7-2; 9 bases line up with TRBD2. Sample: blood. The origin of this receptor is a girl between 10 and 17 years old with multiple sclerosis. Here the CDR3 reads CASSLAGTSHTGELFF. The CDR3 nucleotides are TGTGCCAGCAGCTTAGCCGGGACTAGCCACACCGGGGAGCTGTTTTTT.